A single sample is the source of the 9 T cell receptor beta chains below, sequenced in a study of T cell repertoires in cytomegalovirus infection. In TCRdb, the reads were re-called with MiXCR into one record per CDR3 protein. The data show approximately 270,000 distinct CDR3 sequences, with less than 25% seen just once and approximately 20% held by the top ten. These receptors have no identified antigens. This material consisted of cultured PBMCs, taken from culture after CMV antigen stimulation. These receptors originate from a human donor in good health (CMV status not recorded). Some clones in this sample may be carry-over from other donors' samples.

At least ten counts were recorded for this clonotype. The chain combines TRBV7-2 with TRBJ2-7; 9 nucleotides match TRBD2. The CDR3 runs 16 residues. Unmatched junction bases numbered 7, after V lost 1 base and J lost 3 bases. Germline V lookup: CDR1 SGHTA, CDR2 FQGNSA. CDR3 sequence reads: CASSLEASGAHYEQYV. The CDR3 DNA is TGTGCCAGCAGCTTAGAGGCTAGCGGGGCCCACTACGAGCAGTACGTC.

This rearrangement joins TRBV28 to TRBJ2-3, with a possible D match to TRBD2 (5 bases). V shed 5 bases and J shed 0 bases, with 9 bases lying between them. The CDR3 covers 14 residues. Germline V gives CDR1 MDHEN, CDR2 SYDVKM. CDR3: CASSPAASTDTQYF. The CDR3 region has the DNA TGTGCCAGCAGTCCAGCGGCTAGCACAGATACGCAGTATTTT.

This clonotype was counted at least ten times. The J gene is TRBJ1-1, the V gene TRBV7-9; D is unclear. The CDR3 is 14 amino acids. V lost 3 bases and J lost 0, with 8 bases in between. Germline V lookup: CDR1 SEHNR, CDR2 FQNEAQ (reference sequence). The CDR3 bases are TGTGCCAGCAGCTTGGCTTACATGAACACTGAAGCTTTCTTT. Protein sequence: CASSLAYMNTEAFF.

This clonotype was recorded a few times. The CDR3 DNA reads as TGTGCCAGCAGCGTAACCGGTGTTGGTGAGCAGTTCTTC. The encoded protein is CASSVTGVGEQFF. J is TRBJ2-1 and V is TRBV9; D gene uncertain. This CDR3 has 13 residues. Germline loops: CDR1 SGDLS, CDR2 YYNGEE. Trimming removed 1 base from V and 9 bases from J, with 11 bases in between.

The CDR3 spells CASRGLAGHNEQFF. The CDR3 DNA reads as TGTGCCAGCAGAGGACTAGCGGGCCACAATGAGCAGTTCTTC. The gene calls are TRBV2 and TRBJ2-1, with 11 bases matching TRBD2. J gave up 5 bases and V 6 bases, and 3 bases lay outside the gene matches. Per germline, CDR1 SNHLY and CDR2 FYNNEI. The CDR3 extends over 14 amino acids.

The chain employs TRBV7-6 and TRBJ1-1, with D unresolved. The CDR3 has 13 residues. In germline, CDR1 is SGHVS, CDR2 FNYEAQ. Trimming took off 2 bases at V and 5 bases at J, with 9 bases between the two ends. The CDR3 bases are TGTGCCAGCAGCTTATCCCTTTGGACTGAAGCTTTCTTT. Its translation: CASSLSLWTEAFF. Full variable domain (outside the CDR3, taken from reference TRBV7-6 and TRBJ1-1): GAGVSQSPRYKVTKRGQDVALRCDPISGHVSLYWYRQALGQGPEFLTYFNYEAQQDKSGLPNDRFSAERPEGSISTLTIQRTEQRDSAMYRCASSLSLWTEAFFGQGTRLTVV.

This clonotype was seen only a few times. V and J are TRBV5-1 and TRBJ1-1; D gene ambiguous. V was shortened by 3 bases and J by 2 bases, with 11 bases between the two germline ends. CDR3 length: 14 residues. Germline CDR1 SGHRS, CDR2 YFSETQ. The CDR3 sequence is CASSYDRLNTEAFF. In DNA form, the CDR3 reads TGCGCCAGCAGCTACGACCGACTAAACACTGAAGCTTTCTTT.

CDR3 amino acids: CAWSVTGDSYEQYF. The CDR3 DNA follows: TGTGCCTGGAGTGTGACCGGCGACTCCTACGAGCAGTACTTC. This chain uses TRBV30 with TRBJ2-7, with no clear D. Germline values: CDR1 GTSNPN, CDR2 SVGIG (reference sequence). The CDR3 runs 14 residues. The ends were cut back, 0 bases at V and 0 bases at J, with 9 bases in the middle.

The chain employs TRBV3-1 and TRBJ2-1; D perhaps matches TRBD2 (5 bases). Trimming removed 0 bases from V and 10 bases from J, with 13 bases in between. This CDR3 is built from 14 residues. The germline gives CDR1 LGHDT, CDR2 YNNKEL (reference sequence). DNA for the CDR3: TGTGCCAGCAGCCAAGATCTTGTAGCGAAAGAGCAGTTCTTC. This codes for CASSQDLVAKEQFF.